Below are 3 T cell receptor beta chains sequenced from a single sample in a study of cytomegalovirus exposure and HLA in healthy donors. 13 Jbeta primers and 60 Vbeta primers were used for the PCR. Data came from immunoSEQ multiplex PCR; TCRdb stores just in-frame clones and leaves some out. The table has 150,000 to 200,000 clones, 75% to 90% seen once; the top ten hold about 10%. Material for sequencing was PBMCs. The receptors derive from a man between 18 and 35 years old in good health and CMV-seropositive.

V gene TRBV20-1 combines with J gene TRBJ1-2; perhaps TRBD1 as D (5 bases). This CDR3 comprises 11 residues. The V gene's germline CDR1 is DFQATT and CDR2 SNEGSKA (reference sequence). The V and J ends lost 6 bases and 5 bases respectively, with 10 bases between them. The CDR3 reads CSAPGGYGYTF. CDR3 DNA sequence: TGCAGTGCCCCGGGGGGGTATGGCTACACCTTC.

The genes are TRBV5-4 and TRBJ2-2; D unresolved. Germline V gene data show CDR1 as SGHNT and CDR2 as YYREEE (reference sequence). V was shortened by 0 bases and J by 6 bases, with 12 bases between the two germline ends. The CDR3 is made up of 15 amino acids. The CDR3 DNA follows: TGTGCCAGCAGCTTGGGCGGCGAACGGCCCGGGGAGCTGTTTTTT. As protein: CASSLGGERPGELFF. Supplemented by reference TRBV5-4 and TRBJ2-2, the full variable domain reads ETGVTQSPTHLIKTRGQQVTLRCSSQSGHNTVSWYQQALGQGPQFIFQYYREEENGRGNFPPRFSGLQFPNYSSELNVNALELDDSALYLCASSLGGERPGELFFGEGSRLTVL.

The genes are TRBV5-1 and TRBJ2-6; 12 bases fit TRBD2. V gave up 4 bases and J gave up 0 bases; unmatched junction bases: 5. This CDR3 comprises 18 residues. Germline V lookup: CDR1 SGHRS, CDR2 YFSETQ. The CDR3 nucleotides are TGCGCCAGCAGCCTGGGACTAGCGGGCGCCTCTGGGGCCAACGTCCTGACTTTC. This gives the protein CASSLGLAGASGANVLTF.